The rows below give T cell receptor beta chains drawn from one sample of a study of blood T cell repertoires in COVID-19. The table came from immunoSEQ multiplex PCR; TCRdb's copy has only in-frame clones and leaves some out. The table has hundreds of thousands of clones, approximately 79% seen once; the top ten hold under 5.5%. Sequenced material: peripheral blood. All receptors derive from a woman of 80 years or more with active or convalescent COVID-19. Both conserved end residues are part of each CDR3. D genes are given only for firm matches. Not all rows give a size; the values are once, few, many and, for expanded clones, a class.

V,size,J,D,DNA,CDR3
TRBV14,.,TRBJ1-4,.,TGTGCCAGCAGCCAGAACCCCGGGTCCTATGAAAAACTGTTTTTT,CASSQNPGSYEKLFF
TRBV5-1,few,TRBJ2-7,.,TGCGCCAGCAGCTTGAGTACCCAAAGCGCCTACGAGCAGTACTTC,CASSLSTQSAYEQYF
TRBV19,.,TRBJ1-6,.,TGTGCCAGTAGTATACGACAAGGGGATTCACCCCTCCACTTT,CASSIRQGDSPLHF
TRBV19,.,TRBJ1-5,TRBD1,TGTGCCAGTAGTAAAGTAGGGGGCAGTCAGCCCCAGCATTTT,CASSKVGGSQPQHF
TRBV15,.,TRBJ2-3,TRBD2,TGTGCCACCAGCAGACGAACTAGCGGGGGGCTAACTAGCACAGATACGCAGTATTTT,CATSRRTSGGLTSTDTQYF
TRBV11-2,.,TRBJ2-7,TRBD2,TGTGCCAGCAGCTTAGAGGGACTAGCGGGAGTTAGTTACGAGCAGTACTTC,CASSLEGLAGVSYEQYF
TRBV3-1/TRBV3-2,.,TRBJ2-2,TRBD2,TGTGCCAGCAGCCAAGTGGCTAGCGGGAGTCGGGGGGAGCTGTTTTTT,CASSQVASGSRGELFF
TRBV7-9,.,TRBJ2-2,.,TGTGCCAGCAGCTTATTTGGGACAACTAACACCGGGGAGCTGTTTTTT,CASSLFGTTNTGELFF
TRBV3-1/TRBV3-2,.,TRBJ1-1,.,TGTGCCAGCAGCCAAGGGTGGAAGGGGGGGTTGACTGAAGCTTTCTTT,CASSQGWKGGLTEAFF
TRBV5-4,.,TRBJ1-2,.,TGTGCCAGCAGCTTGGGGGCAGGGCCCTACACCTTC,CASSLGAGPYTF
TRBV7-6,.,TRBJ1-6,.,TGTGCCAGCACCCTCGGGAGGGCCGGGGATAATTCACCCCTCCACTTT,CASTLGRAGDNSPLHF
TRBV9,.,TRBJ1-1,.,TGTGCCAGCAGCCCTCGGACAGCGATGAACACTGAAGCTTTCTTT,CASSPRTAMNTEAFF
TRBV3-1/TRBV3-2,once,TRBJ2-3,TRBD2,TGTGCCAGCAGTCAGGGACTAGGTAGGAATACGCAGTATTTT,CASSQGLGRNTQYF
TRBV5-6,.,TRBJ2-1,.,TGTGCCAGCAGCTACCGGGGGGCGTTGTGGAATGAGCAGTTCTTC,CASSYRGALWNEQFF
TRBV5-1,once,TRBJ2-1,.,TGCGCCAGCAGCTTCCGGCAGGGGCCCCTCGGTGAGCAGTTCTTC,CASSFRQGPLGEQFF
TRBV19,few,TRBJ2-2,.,TGTGCCAGTCAACCCGGGTGGAGCGGGGAGCTGTTTTTT,CASQPGWSGELFF
TRBV5-1,.,TRBJ1-2,.,TGCGCCAGCAAGCTTGGCGGGGGCGGGTATGGCTACACCTTC,CASKLGGGGYGYTF
TRBV11-2,few,TRBJ2-7,TRBD2,TGTGCCAGCAGGCGGACGCTGGGACTAACCCACGAGCAGTACTTC,CASRRTLGLTHEQYF
TRBV19,.,TRBJ1-5,.,TGTGCCAGTACCAGATCCCCCGCGGGGGGAGGGGGCAATCAGCCCCAGCATTTT,CASTRSPAGGGGNQPQHF
TRBV5-1,few,TRBJ1-1,TRBD1,TGCGCCAGCAGCTTGCCAGGGGGATCCACTGAAGCTTTCTTT,CASSLPGGSTEAFF
TRBV7-7,.,TRBJ2-5,.,TGTGCTAGCGGCTCCGGAGTGGGGCATGGGACCCAGTACTTC,CASGSGVGHGTQYF
TRBV28,.,TRBJ2-7,TRBD2,TGTGCCAGCAGTTTATCTAGCGGGAGGCTATTGGGCGAGCAGTACTTC,CASSLSSGRLLGEQYF
TRBV27,.,TRBJ2-1,.,TGTGCCAGCGGGAAAGAAAGGACTCCACACAGTGAGCAGTTCTTC,CASGKERTPHSEQFF
TRBV2,once,TRBJ2-7,.,TGTGCCAGCACTGGGGGGTTGGATTACGAGCAGTACTTC,CASTGGLDYEQYF
TRBV29-1,.,TRBJ2-7,TRBD2,TGCAGCGCTAAACTAGCGGGGCACGAGCAGTACTTC,CSAKLAGHEQYF
TRBV9,.,TRBJ1-2,.,TGTGCCAGCAGCGTAGGGTGGGGAGTGGATGGTGACTACACCTTC,CASSVGWGVDGDYTF
TRBV28,few,TRBJ2-2,TRBD2,TGTGCCAGCAGTCCCTCGGGGGGGCCACCAAACACCGGGGAGCTGTTTTTT,CASSPSGGPPNTGELFF
TRBV11-3,.,TRBJ2-1,TRBD2,TGTGCCAGCAGCTTGGGGGGGAATAGATACAATGAGCAGTTCTTC,CASSLGGNRYNEQFF
TRBV7-9,once,TRBJ2-1,.,TGTGCCAGCAGCCCCCGGCGGAATGAGCAGTTCTTC,CASSPRRNEQFF
TRBV5-4,.,TRBJ2-2,TRBD1,TGTGCCAGCAGCACTAACAGGGGGAGCACCGGGGAGCTGTTTTTT,CASSTNRGSTGELFF
TRBV5-1,.,TRBJ1-2,.,TGCGCCAGCAGCCTAACGGCAGGGGTTTTCTATGGCTACACCTTC,CASSLTAGVFYGYTF
TRBV30,once,TRBJ2-3,.,TGTGCCTGGAGTGTTATCTTAGGGGGAACGCAGTATTTT,CAWSVILGGTQYF
TRBV6-5,once,TRBJ1-2,.,TGTGCCAGCAGTTACACACGGGCTAACTATGGCTACACCTTC,CASSYTRANYGYTF
TRBV5-5,.,TRBJ2-3,TRBD1,TGTGCCAGCAGCTGGACAGGGGTGGTTGGAGATACGCAGTATTTT,CASSWTGVVGDTQYF
TRBV6-4,.,TRBJ2-1,TRBD1,TGTGCCAGCAGTGAGTACAGGGGGTCCTACAATGAGCAGTTCTTC,CASSEYRGSYNEQFF
TRBV7-2,.,TRBJ1-4,TRBD1,TGTGCCAGCAGCTTACGCGGACAGGGTGGTGAAAAACTGTTTTTT,CASSLRGQGGEKLFF
TRBV28,few,TRBJ1-2,TRBD1,TGTGCCAGCAGTCGACAGGGGGCCCCTTCGTATGGCTACACCTTC,CASSRQGAPSYGYTF
TRBV3-1/TRBV3-2,.,TRBJ2-7,TRBD2,TGTGCCAGCAGCCATAATAGCGGGGGGACCTACGAGCAGTACTTC,CASSHNSGGTYEQYF
TRBV12-5,.,TRBJ1-1,.,TGTGCTAGTGCTTTAGACGGGGAAGCTTTCTTT,CASALDGEAFF